This T cell receptor (beta chain) was captured in a study of cytomegalovirus exposure and HLA in healthy donors. Study-level findings and limits: There were some V segments, including TRBV6-2 and TRBV6-3, excluded as indistinguishable.

Primers for the PCR totalled 60 Vbeta and 13 Jbeta. Some clones are missing from TCRdb's copy, which holds only in-frame ones; the method was immunoSEQ multiplex PCR. The sample records more than 95,000 clones, around 79% being singletons. CDR3 length equals 13 residues. The V gene lost 6 bases and the J gene lost 4 bases, with 11 bases spanning the gap. Germline V gives CDR1 LNHDA, CDR2 SQIVND (reference sequence). In regard to this clone: Its antigen remains unidentified.

The sample taken for sequencing was PBMCs. The J gene is TRBJ2-3, the V gene TRBV19, with a possible D match to TRBD2 (6 bases). This receptor was obtained from a female donor in good health and CMV-seropositive. The CDR3 coding sequence is TGTGCCAGTAGATCGGGACTGGCAGATACGCAGTATTTT. It is translated as CASRSGLADTQYF. Based on the CDR3 plus reference TRBV19 and TRBJ2-3, the full variable domain is DGGITQSPKYLFRKEGQNVTLSCEQNLNHDAMYWYRQDPGQGLRLIYYSQIVNDFQKGDIAEGYSVSREKKESFPLTVTSAQKNPTAFYLCASRSGLADTQYFGPGTRLTVL.